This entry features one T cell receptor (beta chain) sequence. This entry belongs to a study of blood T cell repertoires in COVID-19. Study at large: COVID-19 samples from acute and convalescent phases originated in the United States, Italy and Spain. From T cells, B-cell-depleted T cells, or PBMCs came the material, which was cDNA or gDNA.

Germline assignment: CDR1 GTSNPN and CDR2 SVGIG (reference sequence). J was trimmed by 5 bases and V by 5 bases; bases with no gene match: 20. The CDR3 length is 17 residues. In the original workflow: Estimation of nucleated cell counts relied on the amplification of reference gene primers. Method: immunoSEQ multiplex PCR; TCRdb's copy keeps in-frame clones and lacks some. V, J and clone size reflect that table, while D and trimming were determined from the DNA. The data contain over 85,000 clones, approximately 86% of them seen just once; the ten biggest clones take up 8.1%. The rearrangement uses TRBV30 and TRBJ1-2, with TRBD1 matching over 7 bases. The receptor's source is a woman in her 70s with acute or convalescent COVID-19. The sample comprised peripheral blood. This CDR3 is CAWGRDRVRSLKYGYTF. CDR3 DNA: TGTGCCTGGGGGAGAGACAGGGTGCGCTCCCTAAAGTATGGCTACACCTTC.